These 26 T cell receptor beta chains were all obtained from the same sample, sequenced in a study of Ad26.COV2.S vaccination and SARS-CoV-2 variants (dated by TCRdb to the early 2020s). Library construction relied on the immunoSEQ multiplex PCR assay. TCRdb's version of the immuneACCESS table is confined to in-frame rearrangements and falls short of the full clone set. An unresolved V gene accounts for under half of the shortfall where checked; the remainder is of unknown origin. The sample table records 350,000 to 500,000 clones; about 92% of these occur just once. The ten largest clones capture about 4.5% of the sample. The treatment or condition label on this specimen signifies: some 20 received Ad26.COV2.S at low or high dose, single or two shots; a few received placebo; per-sample allocation not given. For vaccine and placebo recipients, repertoires were sequenced using samples collected on day 63 after the first injection.

The material sequenced was peripheral blood, taken in a trial of Ad26.COV2.S vaccine versus placebo. The receptors stem from a person between 18 and 60 years old who received the Ad26.COV2.S COVID-19 vaccine or a placebo.

The chain carries TRBV27 and TRBJ1-2; possibly TRBD1 for D (5 bases). The germline V and J ends were trimmed by 8 bases and 4 bases, with 11 bases remaining between them. CDR1 is MNHEY and CDR2 is SMNVEV in the germline V gene (reference sequence). The CDR3 totals 12 residues. The DNA for the CDR3 is TGTGCCAGCGGGCAGGGCCTCTATGGCTACACCTTC. Amino acids: CASGQGLYGYTF.

The chain is built from TRBV3-1 (or the pseudogene TRBV3-2) and TRBJ2-1; D is undetermined. The germline gives CDR1 LGHDT, CDR2 YNNKEL (reference sequence). Trimming left V 0 bases short and J 5 bases short, with 8 bases between. This CDR3 contains 14 residues. The CDR3 bases are TGTGCCAGCAGCCAAGATGAAAGGGACAATGAGCAGTTCTTC. Amino acids: CASSQDERDNEQFF.

The chain recombines TRBV27 with TRBJ2-7; TRBD1 aligns across 9 bases. After removal of 3 bases from V and 6 bases from J, the junction contained 3 bases not matched to a gene. In germline, CDR1 is MNHEY, CDR2 SMNVEV (reference sequence). The CDR3 has 13 residues. CDR3 protein: CASSFGQGPEQYF. Here the CDR3 DNA reads TGTGCCAGCAGTTTCGGACAGGGGCCCGAGCAGTACTTC.

In DNA form, the CDR3 reads TGTGCCATCAGTGAGTCCAACCACAATGAGCAGTTCTTC. The encoded protein is CAISESNHNEQFF. The rearrangement uses TRBV10-3 and TRBJ2-1; D not resolved. CDR3 length equals 13 residues. The V gene lost 0 bases and the J gene lost 5 bases, with 5 bases spanning the gap. CDR1 and CDR2 (germline): ENHRY, SYGVKD.

The rearrangement links TRBV28 to TRBJ2-3; the D is unclear. From germline, CDR1 is MDHEN and CDR2 SYDVKM. This CDR3 has 11 amino acids. Trimming shortened V by 7 bases and J by 3 bases, and 5 bases separated the two germline ends. The CDR3 is CASTMTDTQYF. The DNA for the CDR3 is TGTGCCAGCACAATGACAGATACGCAGTATTTT.

The rearrangement uses TRBV7-6 and TRBJ2-3; D possibly matches TRBD1 or TRBD2 (5 bases each). Germline CDR1 and CDR2: SGHVS and FNYEAQ. This CDR3 is built from 17 residues. V was clipped by 5 bases and J by 0 bases, with 18 bases between them. CDR3 loop: CASSPWGTGISTDTQYF. CDR3 DNA: TGTGCCAGCAGCCCTTGGGGGACGGGGATCAGCACAGATACGCAGTATTTT.

The chain has TRBV7-2 and TRBJ1-4; D is uncertain. V was clipped by 4 bases and J by 3 bases, with 12 bases between them. The CDR3 is 15 residues long. CDR1 is SGHTA and CDR2 is FQGNSA in the germline V gene. CDR3 sequence (DNA): TGTGCCAGCAGCTCACAAGTGGCGCCTAATGAAAAACTGTTTTTT. Its protein is CASSSQVAPNEKLFF.

The gene calls are TRBV3-1 (or the pseudogene TRBV3-2) and TRBJ2-5, with D tentatively TRBD1 (5 bases). This CDR3 has 14 residues. Trimming cost V 0 bases and J 3 bases, with 8 bases left between them. The V gene's germline CDR1 is LGHDT and CDR2 YNNKEL (reference sequence). The CDR3 DNA is TGTGCCAGCAGCCAAGAGGGGCAGAAAGAGACCCAGTACTTC. Residues: CASSQEGQKETQYF.

Comment on this clone: A junction boundary mismatches the germline segment, possibly from a read error. The chain uses TRBV6-1 and TRBJ1-2; 8 nucleotides agree with TRBD1. CDR3 length: 12 amino acids. The germline V gene has CDR1 MNHNS and CDR2 SASEGT. The CDR3 region has the DNA TGTGCCAGCGGTGACAGGGGTGGTGGCTACACCTTC. Its translation is CASGDRGGGYTF.

This chain uses TRBV4-1 with TRBJ2-1; tentatively, D is TRBD2 (6 bases). Trimming took 0 bases from V and 6 from J, leaving 12 bases between them. Germline CDR1 and CDR2: MGHRA and YSYEKL. The CDR3 covers 15 residues. CDR3 coding DNA: TGCGCCAGCAGCCAAGATCGCGGGACCGGCAATGAGCAGTTCTTC. It translates to CASSQDRGTGNEQFF.

The chain recombines TRBV6-5 with TRBJ2-4; no definite D call. Germline values: CDR1 MNHEY, CDR2 SVGAGI. This CDR3 contains 14 residues. V was pared by 6 bases and J by 1 base, with 10 bases between. Here the CDR3 DNA reads TGTGCCAGCAGGGGGATGGTGGCCAAAAACATTCAGTACTTC. As protein: CASRGMVAKNIQYF.

V usage is TRBV11-3 and J usage is TRBJ1-3; weak D call: TRBD1 (5 bases). CDR1 is SGHNT and CDR2 is YENEEA in the germline V gene. This CDR3 comprises 20 residues. V was pared by 7 bases and J by 0 bases, with 28 bases between. The CDR3 protein is CASNSAGTRLYLHSGNTIYF. The CDR3 region has the DNA TGTGCCAGCAATTCGGCCGGGACCCGGCTCTACCTCCACTCTGGAAACACCATATATTTT.

The chain recombines TRBV24-1 with TRBJ1-5; D is ambiguous. The germline V gene has CDR1 KGHDR and CDR2 SFDVKD. With 5 bases removed from V and 1 base from J, the gap between germline ends came to 5 bases. There are 13 residues in the CDR3. CDR3 sequence: CATSATSNQPQHF. CDR3 nucleotides: TGTGCCACCAGTGCGACGAGCAATCAGCCCCAGCATTTT.

The chain couples TRBV7-9 to TRBJ2-1, with D possibly being TRBD1 or TRBD2 (7 bases each). Germline CDR1 and CDR2: SEHNR and FQNEAQ (reference sequence). The CDR3 length is 18 residues. V was clipped by 3 bases and J by 8 bases, with 26 bases between them. The CDR3 coding sequence is TGTGCCAGCAGCTTGCCCAGGGGGGGCCACGCCCCGGGCGATGAGCAGTTCTTC. Translating it yields CASSLPRGGHAPGDEQFF.

The chain has TRBV4-3 and TRBJ1-1; D not resolved. The V gene's germline CDR1 is LGHNA and CDR2 YSLEER. V lost 0 bases and J lost 1, with 9 bases in between. This CDR3 comprises 15 residues. The CDR3 spells CASSQDSSGNTEAFF. The CDR3 DNA reads TGCGCCAGCAGCCAAGATTCCAGTGGGAACACTGAAGCTTTCTTT.

V gene TRBV19 combines with J gene TRBJ1-3, with 10 bases fitting TRBD1. Germline V lookup: CDR1 LNHDA, CDR2 SQIVND (reference sequence). This CDR3 has 19 residues. V lost 3 bases to trimming and J lost 2 bases; unmatched junction nucleotides: 13. The CDR3 loop is CASSISRSFGQGAGNTIYF. The CDR3 DNA reads TGTGCCAGTAGTATCAGCCGCAGTTTTGGACAGGGGGCTGGAAACACCATATATTTT. The entire variable domain, with the rest obtained from reference TRBV19 and TRBJ1-3, is as follows: DGGITQSPKYLFRKEGQNVTLSCEQNLNHDAMYWYRQDPGQGLRLIYYSQIVNDFQKGDIAEGYSVSREKKESFPLTVTSAQKNPTAFYLCASSISRSFGQGAGNTIYFGEGSWLTVV.

This sequence joins TRBV25-1 and TRBJ1-3; D unresolved. V was shortened by 1 base and J by 3 bases, with 4 bases between the two germline ends. Per germline, CDR1 MGHDK and CDR2 SYGVNS. This CDR3 has 13 residues. Written as DNA, the CDR3 is TGTGCCAGCAGTGAATCAGGTGGAAACACCATATATTTT. Its translation: CASSESGGNTIYF. Filled out from reference TRBV25-1 and TRBJ1-3, the complete variable domain reads EADIYQTPRYLVIGTGKKITLECSQTMGHDKMYWYQQDPGMELHLIHYSYGVNSTEKGDLSSESTVSRIRTEHFPLTLESARPSHTSQYLCASSESGGNTIYFGEGSWLTVV.

The rearrangement uses TRBV7-2 and TRBJ1-4; 7 bases align to TRBD1. Trimming cost V 5 bases and J 3 bases; bases outside gene matches: 15. Germline V lookup: CDR1 SGHTA, CDR2 FQGNSA. The CDR3 has 18 residues. The CDR3 coding sequence is TGTGCCAGCAGCCCTAGAGGGACTCACAGGGGTGCTAATGAAAAACTGTTTTTT. It is translated as CASSPRGTHRGANEKLFF.

J is TRBJ2-1 and V is TRBV19; D remains ambiguous. The CDR3 runs 11 residues. Deletions cut 4 bases from V and 10 bases from J, with 8 bases between. CDR1 and CDR2 (germline): LNHDA, SQIVND (reference sequence). The CDR3, as DNA: TGTGCCAGTAGTACGGCCAGGGAGCAGTTCTTC. This gives the protein CASSTAREQFF.

This clone has just one count. The chain links TRBV29-1 to TRBJ2-7, with D unresolved. The V and J ends lost 6 bases and 7 bases respectively, with 16 bases between them. The germline gives CDR1 SQVTM, CDR2 ANQGSEA. This CDR3 has 12 amino acids. The CDR3 nucleotides read TGCAGCGTCGGATTTGGCAGAGGTGAGCAGTACTTC. Its translation: CSVGFGRGEQYF.

In DNA, the CDR3 is TGTGCCAGCAGCAACGACAGGGCCCTTGGGCCCCAGCATTTT. Translation: CASSNDRALGPQHF. The chain recombines TRBV7-9 with TRBJ1-5, with 7 nucleotides matching TRBD1. The CDR3 runs to 14 residues. Germline lookup yields CDR1 SEHNR and CDR2 FQNEAQ (reference sequence). J lost 9 bases, V lost 5 bases, and 10 bases had no gene match.

The chain uses TRBV2 and TRBJ1-1, with D maybe TRBD1 (5 bases). The CDR3 totals 14 residues. Germline V gene sequence: CDR1 SNHLY, CDR2 FYNNEI. V was shortened by 8 bases and J by 4 bases, with 17 bases between the two germline ends. CDR3 bases: TGTGCCAGCCATTTCAGGGTTAAGGCCACTGAAGCTTTCTTT. Protein sequence: CASHFRVKATEAFF.

The rearrangement joins TRBV14 to TRBJ2-3; D is uncertain. Germline CDR1 is SGHDN and CDR2 is FVKESK. This CDR3 spans 14 amino acids. V lost 0 bases, J lost 0 bases, and 4 bases lay in between. The CDR3 is CASSQELSTDTQYF. The CDR3 DNA follows: TGTGCCAGCAGCCAAGAATTGAGCACAGATACGCAGTATTTT.

The chain carries TRBV29-1 and TRBJ2-5; 7 bases map to TRBD1. The CDR3 loop spans 15 amino acids. V trimming: 1 base; J trimming: 4 bases; junction bases outside the gene matches: 9. Looked up from germline, CDR1 is SQVTM and CDR2 is ANQGSEA. CDR3 sequence: CSVEGRGRGLETQYF. The CDR3 bases are TGCAGCGTTGAAGGAAGGGGGCGCGGTCTAGAGACCCAGTACTTC. The full variable domain, in which reference TRBV29-1 and TRBJ2-5 provide the parts outside the CDR3, is SAVISQKPSRDICQRGTSLTIQCQVDSQVTMMFWYRQQPGQSLTLIATANQGSEATYESGFVIDKFPISRPNLTFSTLTVSNMSPEDSSIYLCSVEGRGRGLETQYFGPGTRLLVL.

This rearrangement joins TRBV6-5 to TRBJ2-7; 9 bases agree with TRBD1. V dropped 7 bases and J dropped 0; count of bases not matched to a gene: 7. Germline V lookup: CDR1 MNHEY, CDR2 SVGAGI. This CDR3 is built from 15 residues. In nucleotides, the CDR3 is TGTGCCAGCAATCCCCCGGGACAGGGCTCCTACGAGCAGTACTTC. It is translated as CASNPPGQGSYEQYF.

This clone was detected once. The J gene is TRBJ2-3, the V gene TRBV7-3, with TRBD2 identical over 8 bases. The V and J ends lost 3 bases and 1 base, in that order; junction bases with no gene match: 9. The germline CDR1 and CDR2 sequences are SGHTA and FQGTGA. The CDR3 runs to 17 residues. CDR3 DNA: TGTGCCAGCAGCTTTGACGGGAGGGCCTCAGGCACAGATACGCAGTATTTT. Translating gives CASSFDGRASGTDTQYF.